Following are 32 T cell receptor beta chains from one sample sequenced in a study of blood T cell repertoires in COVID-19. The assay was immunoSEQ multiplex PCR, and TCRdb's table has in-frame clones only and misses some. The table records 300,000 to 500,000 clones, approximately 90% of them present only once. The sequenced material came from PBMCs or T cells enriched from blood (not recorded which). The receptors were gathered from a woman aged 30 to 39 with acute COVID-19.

The CDR3 coding sequence is TGCGCCAGCAGCCAAGATGCAGGGGGAAACACCATATATTTT. This codes for CASSQDAGGNTIYF. J is TRBJ1-3 and V is TRBV4-3; TRBD1 is a possible D gene (5 bases). This CDR3 comprises 14 residues. The V and J ends lost 0 bases and 4 bases respectively, with 7 bases between them. CDR1 and CDR2 from the germline V gene are LGHNA and YSLEER.

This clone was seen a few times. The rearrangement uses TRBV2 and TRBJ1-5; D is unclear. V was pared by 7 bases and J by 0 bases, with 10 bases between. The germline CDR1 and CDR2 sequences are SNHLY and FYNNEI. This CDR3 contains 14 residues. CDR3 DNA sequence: TGTGCCAGCATGGTTACAGCTAGCAATCAGCCCCAGCATTTT. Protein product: CASMVTASNQPQHF.

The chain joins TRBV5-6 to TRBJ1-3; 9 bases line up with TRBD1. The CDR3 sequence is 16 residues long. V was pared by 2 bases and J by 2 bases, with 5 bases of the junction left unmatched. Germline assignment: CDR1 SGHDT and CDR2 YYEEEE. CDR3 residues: CASSLRQGVPGNTIYF. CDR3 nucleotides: TGTGCCAGCAGCTTACGACAGGGGGTGCCTGGAAACACCATATATTTT.

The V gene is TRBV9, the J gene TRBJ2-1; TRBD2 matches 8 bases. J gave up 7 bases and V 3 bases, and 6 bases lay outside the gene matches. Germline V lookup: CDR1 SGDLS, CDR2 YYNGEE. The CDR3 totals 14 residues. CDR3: CASSARGVVNEQFF. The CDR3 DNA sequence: TGTGCCAGCAGCGCGCGGGGGGTCGTGAATGAGCAGTTCTTC.

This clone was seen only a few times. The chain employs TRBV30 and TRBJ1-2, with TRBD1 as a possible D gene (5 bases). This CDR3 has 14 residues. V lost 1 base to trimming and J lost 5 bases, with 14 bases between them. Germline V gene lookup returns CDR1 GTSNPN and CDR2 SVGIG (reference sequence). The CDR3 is CAWSAGGEWYGYTF. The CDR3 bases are TGTGCCTGGAGTGCTGGAGGGGAGTGGTATGGCTACACCTTC.

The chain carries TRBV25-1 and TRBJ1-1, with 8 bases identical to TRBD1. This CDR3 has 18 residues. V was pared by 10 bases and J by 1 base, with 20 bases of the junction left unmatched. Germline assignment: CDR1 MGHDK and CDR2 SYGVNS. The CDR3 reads CAIHPPPGTGLRNTEAFF. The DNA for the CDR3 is TGTGCCATTCACCCTCCTCCGGGGACAGGCCTCAGGAACACTGAAGCTTTCTTT.

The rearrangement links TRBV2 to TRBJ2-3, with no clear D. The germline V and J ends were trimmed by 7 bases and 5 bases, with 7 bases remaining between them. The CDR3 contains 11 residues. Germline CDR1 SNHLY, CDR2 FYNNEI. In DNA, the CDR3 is TGTGCCAGCACCATAGAAGATACGCAGTATTTT. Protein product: CASTIEDTQYF.

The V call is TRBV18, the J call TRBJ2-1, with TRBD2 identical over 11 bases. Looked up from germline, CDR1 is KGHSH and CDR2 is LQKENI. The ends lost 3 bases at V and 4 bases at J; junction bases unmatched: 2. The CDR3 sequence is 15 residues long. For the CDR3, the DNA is TGTGCCAGCTCACCGACTAGCGGGGAATACAATGAGCAGTTCTTC. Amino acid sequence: CASSPTSGEYNEQFF.

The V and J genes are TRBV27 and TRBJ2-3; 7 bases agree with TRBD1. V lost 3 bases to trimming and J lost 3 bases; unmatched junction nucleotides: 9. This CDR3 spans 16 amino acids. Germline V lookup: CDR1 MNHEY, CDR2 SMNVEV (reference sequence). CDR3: CASSLLRAGGTDTQYF. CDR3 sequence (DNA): TGTGCCAGCAGTTTGCTCAGGGCAGGGGGTACAGATACGCAGTATTTT.

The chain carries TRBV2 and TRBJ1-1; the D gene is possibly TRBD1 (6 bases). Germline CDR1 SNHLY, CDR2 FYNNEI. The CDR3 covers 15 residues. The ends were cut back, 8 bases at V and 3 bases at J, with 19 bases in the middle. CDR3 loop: CASVRDTGTYTEAFF. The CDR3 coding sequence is TGTGCCAGCGTCCGGGACACAGGGACCTACACTGAAGCTTTCTTT.

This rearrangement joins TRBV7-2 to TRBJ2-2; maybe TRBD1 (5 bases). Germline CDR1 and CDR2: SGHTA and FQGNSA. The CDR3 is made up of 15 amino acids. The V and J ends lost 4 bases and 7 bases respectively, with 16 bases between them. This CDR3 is CASSSNTGADGELFF. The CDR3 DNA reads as TGTGCCAGCAGCTCAAACACTGGGGCGGACGGGGAGCTGTTTTTT.

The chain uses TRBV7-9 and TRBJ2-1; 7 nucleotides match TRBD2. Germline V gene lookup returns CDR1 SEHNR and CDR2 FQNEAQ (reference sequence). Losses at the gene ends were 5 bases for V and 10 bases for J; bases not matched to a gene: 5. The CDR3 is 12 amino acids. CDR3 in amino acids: CASSHQTSEQFF. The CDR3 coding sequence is TGTGCCAGCAGCCATCAGACTAGCGAGCAGTTCTTC. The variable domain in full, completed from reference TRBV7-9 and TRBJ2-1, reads DTGVSQNPRHKITKRGQNVTFRCDPISEHNRLYWYRQTLGQGPEFLTYFQNEAQLEKSRLLSDRFSAERPKGSFSTLEIQRTEQGDSAMYLCASSHQTSEQFFGPGTRLTVL.

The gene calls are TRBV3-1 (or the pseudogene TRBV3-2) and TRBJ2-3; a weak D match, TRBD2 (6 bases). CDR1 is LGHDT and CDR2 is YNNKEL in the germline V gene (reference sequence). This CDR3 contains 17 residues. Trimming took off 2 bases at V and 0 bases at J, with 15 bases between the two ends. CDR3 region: CASSQPRTITSTDTQYF. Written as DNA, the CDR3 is TGTGCCAGCAGCCAACCGAGGACTATTACTAGCACAGATACGCAGTATTTT.

The CDR3 loop reads CASSPRSEDWSYEQYF. In DNA, the CDR3 is TGTGCCAGCAGCCCCCGGTCTGAGGACTGGAGCTACGAGCAGTACTTC. The chain combines TRBV11-2 with TRBJ2-7; weak D call: TRBD2 (5 bases). The V gene's germline CDR1 is SGHAT and CDR2 FQNNGV. CDR3 size: 16 residues. Trimming took off 5 bases at V and 3 bases at J, with 20 bases between the two ends.

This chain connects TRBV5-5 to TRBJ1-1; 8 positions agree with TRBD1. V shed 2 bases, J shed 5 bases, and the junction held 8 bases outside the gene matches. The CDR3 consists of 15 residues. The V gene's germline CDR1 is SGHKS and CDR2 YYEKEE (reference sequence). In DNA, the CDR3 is TGTGCCAGCAGCTTACAAGGACAGGGTTGGACTGAAGCTTTCTTT. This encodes CASSLQGQGWTEAFF. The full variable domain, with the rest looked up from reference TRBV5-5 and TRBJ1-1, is DAGVTQSPTHLIKTRGQQVTLRCSPISGHKSVSWYQQVLGQGPQFIFQYYEKEERGRGNFPDRFSARQFPNYSSELNVNALLLGDSALYLCASSLQGQGWTEAFFGQGTRLTVV.

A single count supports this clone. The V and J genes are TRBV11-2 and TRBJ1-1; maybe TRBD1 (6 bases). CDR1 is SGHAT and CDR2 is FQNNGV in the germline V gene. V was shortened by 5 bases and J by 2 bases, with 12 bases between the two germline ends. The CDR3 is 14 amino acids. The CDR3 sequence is CASSLRGGNTEAFF. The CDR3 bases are TGTGCCAGCAGCCTCCGGGGGGGCAACACTGAAGCTTTCTTT.

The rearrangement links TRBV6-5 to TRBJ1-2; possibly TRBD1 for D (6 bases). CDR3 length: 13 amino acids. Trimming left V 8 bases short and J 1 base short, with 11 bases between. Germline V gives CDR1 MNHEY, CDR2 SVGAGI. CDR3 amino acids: CASGIGGNYGYTF. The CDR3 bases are TGTGCCAGCGGGATAGGGGGTAACTATGGCTACACCTTC.

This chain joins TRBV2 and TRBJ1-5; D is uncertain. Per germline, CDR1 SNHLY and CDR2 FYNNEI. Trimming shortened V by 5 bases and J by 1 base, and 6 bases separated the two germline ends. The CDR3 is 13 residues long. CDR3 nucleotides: TGTGCCAGCAGTACCGGGAGCAATCAGCCCCAGCATTTT. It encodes CASSTGSNQPQHF.

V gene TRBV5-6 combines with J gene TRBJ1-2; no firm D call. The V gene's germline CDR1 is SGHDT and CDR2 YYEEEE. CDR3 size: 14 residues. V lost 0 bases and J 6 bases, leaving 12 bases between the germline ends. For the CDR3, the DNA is TGTGCCAGCAGCTTGGAAGGCCCCGGGGATGGCTACACCTTC. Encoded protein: CASSLEGPGDGYTF. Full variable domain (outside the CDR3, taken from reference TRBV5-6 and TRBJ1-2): DAGVTQSPTHLIKTRGQQVTLRCSPKSGHDTVSWYQQALGQGPQFIFQYYEEEERQRGNFPDRFSGHQFPNYSSELNVNALLLGDSALYLCASSLEGPGDGYTFGSGTRLTVV.

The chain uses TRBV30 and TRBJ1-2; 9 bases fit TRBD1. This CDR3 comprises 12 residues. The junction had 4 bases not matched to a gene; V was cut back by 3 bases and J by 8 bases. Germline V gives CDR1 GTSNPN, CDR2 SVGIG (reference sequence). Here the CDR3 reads CAWSGTGRGYTF. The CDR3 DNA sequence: TGTGCCTGGAGCGGGACAGGGAGGGGCTACACCTTC. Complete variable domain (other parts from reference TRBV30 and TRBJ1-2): SQTIHQWPATLVQPVGSPLSLECTVEGTSNPNLYWYRQAAGRGLQLLFYSVGIGQISSEVPQNLSASRPQDRQFILSSKKLLLSDSGFYLCAWSGTGRGYTFGSGTRLTVV.

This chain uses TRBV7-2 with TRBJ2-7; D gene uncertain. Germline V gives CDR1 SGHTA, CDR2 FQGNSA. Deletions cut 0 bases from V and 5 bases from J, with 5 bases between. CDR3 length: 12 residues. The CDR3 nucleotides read TGTGCCAGCAGCTTAGCGCGCCACGAGCAGTACTTC. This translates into CASSLARHEQYF.

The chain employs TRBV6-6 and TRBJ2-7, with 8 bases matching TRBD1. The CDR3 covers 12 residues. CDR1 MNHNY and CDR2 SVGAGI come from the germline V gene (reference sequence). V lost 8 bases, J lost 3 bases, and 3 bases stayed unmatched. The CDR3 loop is CASGDRGYEQYF. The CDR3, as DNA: TGTGCCAGCGGCGACAGGGGCTACGAGCAGTACTTC.

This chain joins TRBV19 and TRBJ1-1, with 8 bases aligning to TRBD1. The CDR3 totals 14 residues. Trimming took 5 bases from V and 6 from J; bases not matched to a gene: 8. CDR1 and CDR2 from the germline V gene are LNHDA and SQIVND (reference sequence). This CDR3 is CASSSRTGSAEAFF. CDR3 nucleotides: TGTGCCAGTAGTTCGAGGACAGGGTCTGCTGAAGCTTTCTTT.

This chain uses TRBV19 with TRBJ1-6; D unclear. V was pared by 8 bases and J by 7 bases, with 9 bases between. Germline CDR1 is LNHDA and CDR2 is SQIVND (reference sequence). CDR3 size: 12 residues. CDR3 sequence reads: CASSTLNSPLHF. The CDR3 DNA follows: TGTGCCAGTTCTACCTTGAATTCACCCCTCCACTTT. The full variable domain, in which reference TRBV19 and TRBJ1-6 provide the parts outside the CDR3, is DGGITQSPKYLFRKEGQNVTLSCEQNLNHDAMYWYRQDPGQGLRLIYYSQIVNDFQKGDIAEGYSVSREKKESFPLTVTSAQKNPTAFYLCASSTLNSPLHFGNGTRLTVT.

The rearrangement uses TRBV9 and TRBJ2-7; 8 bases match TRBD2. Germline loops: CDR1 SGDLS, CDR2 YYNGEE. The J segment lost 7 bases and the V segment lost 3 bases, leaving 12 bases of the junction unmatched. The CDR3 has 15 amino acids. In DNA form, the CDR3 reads TGTGCCAGCAGCGCCCCACGGGGGGGCCAGGGGGAGCAGTACTTC. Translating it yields CASSAPRGGQGEQYF.

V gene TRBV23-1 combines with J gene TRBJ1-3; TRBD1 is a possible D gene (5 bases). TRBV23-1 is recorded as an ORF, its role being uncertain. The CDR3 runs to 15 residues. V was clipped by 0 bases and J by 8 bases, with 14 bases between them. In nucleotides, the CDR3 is TGCGCCAGCAGTCAATCTAATCGGGGGGGGGACACCATATATTTT. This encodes CASSQSNRGGDTIYF.

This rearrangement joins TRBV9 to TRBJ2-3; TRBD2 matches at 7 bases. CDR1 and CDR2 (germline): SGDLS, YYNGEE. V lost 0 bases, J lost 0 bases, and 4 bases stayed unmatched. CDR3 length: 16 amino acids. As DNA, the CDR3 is TGTGCCAGCAGCGTAGGGTCTAGCGGTAGCACAGATACGCAGTATTTT. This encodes CASSVGSSGSTDTQYF.

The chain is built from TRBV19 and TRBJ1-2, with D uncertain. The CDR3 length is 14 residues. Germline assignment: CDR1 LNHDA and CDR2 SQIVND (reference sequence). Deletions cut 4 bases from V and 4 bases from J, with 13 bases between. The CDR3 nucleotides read TGTGCCAGTAGTAATCAGATCGGGAGCTATGGCTACACCTTC. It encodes CASSNQIGSYGYTF. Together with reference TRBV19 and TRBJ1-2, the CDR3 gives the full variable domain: DGGITQSPKYLFRKEGQNVTLSCEQNLNHDAMYWYRQDPGQGLRLIYYSQIVNDFQKGDIAEGYSVSREKKESFPLTVTSAQKNPTAFYLCASSNQIGSYGYTFGSGTRLTVV.

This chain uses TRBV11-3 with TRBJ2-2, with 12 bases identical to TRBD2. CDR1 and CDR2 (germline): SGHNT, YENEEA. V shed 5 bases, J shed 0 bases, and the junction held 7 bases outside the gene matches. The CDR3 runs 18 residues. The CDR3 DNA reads TGTGCCAGCAGCCCACGAACTAGCGGGGGGTCGAACACCGGGGAGCTGTTTTTT. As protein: CASSPRTSGGSNTGELFF.

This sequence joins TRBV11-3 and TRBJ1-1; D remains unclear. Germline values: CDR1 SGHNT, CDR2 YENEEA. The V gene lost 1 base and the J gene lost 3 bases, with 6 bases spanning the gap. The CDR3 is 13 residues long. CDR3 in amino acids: CASSLVPDTEAFF. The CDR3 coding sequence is TGTGCCAGCAGCTTAGTCCCCGACACTGAAGCTTTCTTT. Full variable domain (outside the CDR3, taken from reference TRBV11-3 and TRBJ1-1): EAGVVQSPRYKIIEKKQPVAFWCNPISGHNTLYWYLQNLGQGPELLIRYENEEAVDDSQLPKDRFSAERLKGVDSTLKIQPAELGDSAVYLCASSLVPDTEAFFGQGTRLTVV.

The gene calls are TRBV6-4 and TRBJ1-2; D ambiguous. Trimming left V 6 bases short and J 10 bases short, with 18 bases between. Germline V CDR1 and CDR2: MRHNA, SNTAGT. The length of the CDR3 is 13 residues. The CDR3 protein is CASRQSSGSYYTF. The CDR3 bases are TGTGCCAGCAGGCAATCGTCAGGATCATACTACACCTTC.

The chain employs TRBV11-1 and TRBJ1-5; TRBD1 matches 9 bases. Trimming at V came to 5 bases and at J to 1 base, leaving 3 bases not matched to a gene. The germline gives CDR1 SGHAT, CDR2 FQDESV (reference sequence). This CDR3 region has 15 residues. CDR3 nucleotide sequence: TGTGCCAGCAGCCCGGACAGGGGAAGCAATCAGCCCCAGCATTTT. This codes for CASSPDRGSNQPQHF.